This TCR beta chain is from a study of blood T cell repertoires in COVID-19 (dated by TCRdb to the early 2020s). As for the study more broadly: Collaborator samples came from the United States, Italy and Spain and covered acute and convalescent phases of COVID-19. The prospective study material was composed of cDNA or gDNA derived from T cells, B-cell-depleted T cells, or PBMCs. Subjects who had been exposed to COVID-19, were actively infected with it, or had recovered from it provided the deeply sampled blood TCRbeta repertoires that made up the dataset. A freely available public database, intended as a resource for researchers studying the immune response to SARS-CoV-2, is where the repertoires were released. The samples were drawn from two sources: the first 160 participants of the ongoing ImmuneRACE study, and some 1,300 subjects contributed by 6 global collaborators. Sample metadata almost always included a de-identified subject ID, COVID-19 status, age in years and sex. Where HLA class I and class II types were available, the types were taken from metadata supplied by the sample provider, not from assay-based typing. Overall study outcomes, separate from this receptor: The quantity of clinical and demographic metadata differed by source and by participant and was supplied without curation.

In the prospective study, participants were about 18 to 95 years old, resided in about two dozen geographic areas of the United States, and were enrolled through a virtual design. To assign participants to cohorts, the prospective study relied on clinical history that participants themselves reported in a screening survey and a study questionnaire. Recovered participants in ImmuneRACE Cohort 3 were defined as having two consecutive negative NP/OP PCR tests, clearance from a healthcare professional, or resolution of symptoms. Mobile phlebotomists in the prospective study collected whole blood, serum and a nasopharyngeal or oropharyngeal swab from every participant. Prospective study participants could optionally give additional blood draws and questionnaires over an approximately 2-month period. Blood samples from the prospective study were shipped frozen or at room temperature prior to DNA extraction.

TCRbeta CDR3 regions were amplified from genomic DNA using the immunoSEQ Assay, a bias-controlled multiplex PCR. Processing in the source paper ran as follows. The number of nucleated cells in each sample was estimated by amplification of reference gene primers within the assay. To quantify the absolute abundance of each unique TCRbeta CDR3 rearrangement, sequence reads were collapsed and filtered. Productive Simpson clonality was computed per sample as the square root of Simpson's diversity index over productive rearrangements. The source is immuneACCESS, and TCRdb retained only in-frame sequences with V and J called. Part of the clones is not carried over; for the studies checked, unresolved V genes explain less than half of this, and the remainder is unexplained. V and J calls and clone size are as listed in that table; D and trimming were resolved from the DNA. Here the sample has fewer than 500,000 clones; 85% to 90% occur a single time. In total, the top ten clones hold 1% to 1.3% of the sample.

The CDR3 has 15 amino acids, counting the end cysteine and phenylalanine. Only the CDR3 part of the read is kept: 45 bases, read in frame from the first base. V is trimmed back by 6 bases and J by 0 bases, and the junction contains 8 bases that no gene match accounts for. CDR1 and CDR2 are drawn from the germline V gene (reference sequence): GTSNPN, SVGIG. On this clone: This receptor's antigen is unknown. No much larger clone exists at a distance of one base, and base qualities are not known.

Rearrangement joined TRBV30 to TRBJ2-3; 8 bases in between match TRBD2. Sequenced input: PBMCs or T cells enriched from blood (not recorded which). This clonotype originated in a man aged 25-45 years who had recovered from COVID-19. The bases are TGTGCCTGTATTACTAGCGGACTTAGCACAGATACGCAGTATTTT. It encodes CACITSGLSTDTQYF.